The present T cell receptor (beta chain) was sequenced within a study of blood T cell repertoires in COVID-19. Only in-frame clones appear in the TCRdb table, and some are missing; sequencing was by immunoSEQ multiplex PCR. Among around 250,000 clones listed, around 89% were seen once. Sequencing was performed on PBMCs or T cells enriched from blood (not recorded which). The receptor's source is a woman in her thirties or forties with acute COVID-19.

Written as DNA, the CDR3 is TGTGCCAGCTCATCAGGAACAGGGGGCCAAGAGACCCAGTACTTC. Translating gives CASSSGTGGQETQYF. V and J are TRBV18 and TRBJ2-5; 8 positions agree with TRBD1. V lost 5 bases to trimming and J lost 1 base; unmatched junction nucleotides: 6. The CDR3 consists of 15 residues. Germline V gene lookup returns CDR1 KGHSH and CDR2 LQKENI.